By share of the sample, the clone carrying this TCR beta chain is medium-sized. What it binds is not known. Alpha and beta constant-region primers primed reverse transcription of 500 to 550 ng RNA. Separate chain-specific third strand synthesis with multiplexing indices produced the alpha and beta libraries. A single primer pair per chain amplified all rearrangements, with per-molecule barcodes. Ligation attached cDNA to a 5' RACE adapter that carried a random hexamer and SP2 site. In TCRdb, the 5' RACE reads were re-called with MiXCR into one record per CDR3 protein. The data show 8,000 to 13,000 distinct CDR3 sequences, with 8% seen just once and roughly 3.6% held by the top ten. The repertoire came from unfractionated whole blood and reflected all unsorted peripheral T cells. The sample is drawn from a study of HIV-infected patients and healthy controls. There are 14 residues in the CDR3. The V end was cut by 6 bases, the J end by 3 bases, with 11 bases between.

Whole-study results and caveats: HIV+ repertoires were severely depleted of MAIT alpha-chain CDR3s, unlike healthy controls.

The sample taken for sequencing was blood. The chain combines TRBV12-3 or TRBV12-4 with TRBJ1-4, with a possible D match to TRBD1 (6 bases). This TCR came from an adult in good health. Written as DNA, the CDR3 is TGTGCCAGCAGACAAACAGGGTCTAATGAAAAACTGTTTTTT. It is translated as CASRQTGSNEKLFF.